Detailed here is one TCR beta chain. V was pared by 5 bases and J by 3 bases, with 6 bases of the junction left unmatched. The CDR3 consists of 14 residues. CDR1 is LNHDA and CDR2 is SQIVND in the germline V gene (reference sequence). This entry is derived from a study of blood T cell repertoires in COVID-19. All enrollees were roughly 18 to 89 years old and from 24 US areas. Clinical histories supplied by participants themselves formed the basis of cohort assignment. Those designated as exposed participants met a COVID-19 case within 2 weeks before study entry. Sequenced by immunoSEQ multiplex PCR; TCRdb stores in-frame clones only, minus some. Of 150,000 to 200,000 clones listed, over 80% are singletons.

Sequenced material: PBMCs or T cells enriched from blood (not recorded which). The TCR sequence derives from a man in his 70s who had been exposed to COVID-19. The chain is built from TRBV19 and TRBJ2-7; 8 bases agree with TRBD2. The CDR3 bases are TGTGCCAGTAGTTCCCGGGAGGGAAACTACGAGCAGTACTTC. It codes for CASSSREGNYEQYF.